The T cell receptor (beta chain) described here comes from a study of cytomegalovirus exposure and HLA in healthy donors. In the study overall: Previous work identified around 120 million unique TCR beta sequences from some 170 million T cells.

Study findings and constraints: Sequencing depth roughly uniform across donors was assumed in presence/absence analyses. An analysis was carried out later, and it reportedly showed fewer N-insertions in an Asian-associated ancestry cluster than the approximately 610-donor mean.

Looked up from germline, CDR1 is LGHNA and CDR2 is YNFKEQ. The junction had 10 bases not matched to a gene; V was cut back by 5 bases and J by 7 bases. The CDR3 has 17 residues. For this clone: Its target is not known.

In the PCR, 60 Vbeta and 13 Jbeta primers were used. How the authors handled the data: An analysis performed later counted about 80 million unique TCR beta chains (roughly 11 million of them shared). Here immunoSEQ multiplex PCR was the method, and the copy in TCRdb shows in-frame clones only, minus some. Clone size and the V and J calls come from that table; the DNA yielded D and trimming. This table holds 65,000 to 95,000 clones, around 73% found once. The chain combines TRBV4-2 with TRBJ2-1, with TRBD2 matching over 14 bases. The sequence derives from a man in his forties or fifties in good health and CMV-seronegative. Material: PBMCs. The CDR3: CASSSRTSGGSVNEQFF. Written as DNA, the CDR3 is TGTGCCAGCAGCTCCCGGACTAGCGGGGGGTCAGTAAATGAGCAGTTCTTC.